The 10 T cell receptor beta chains below come from one sample, sequenced in a study of T cells in Graves' hyperthyroidism and ophthalmopathy. Using RNA transcripts as the source, TCR beta CDR3 regions were amplified. Primed by the HTBI set, a first-round RT-PCR was run on the TCR CDR3. TCRdb reprocessed the multiplex PCR reads via MiXCR and lists one record per CDR3 protein. The sample has roughly 290,000 distinct CDR3 sequences; approximately 14% are singletons. The sequenced sample consisted of blood. The receptors were sampled from a woman in her forties with Graves' hyperthyroidism.

CDR3 loop: CASSLNRIQETQYF. Here the CDR3 DNA reads TGTGCCAGCAGTTTAAACCGCATCCAAGAGACCCAGTACTTC. The gene calls are TRBV12-3 or TRBV12-4 and TRBJ2-5; D ambiguous. V was pared by 2 bases and J by 1 base, with 8 bases between. This CDR3 is 14 amino acids long.

In its sample, this clonotype was seen many times. The chain joins TRBV7-9 to TRBJ2-3; the match to TRBD1 covers 7 bases. From germline, CDR1 is SEHNR and CDR2 FQNEAQ (reference sequence). CDR3 size: 14 residues. The V segment lost 5 bases and the J segment 4 bases; nucleotides outside the gene matches: 6. The CDR3 DNA reads as TGTGCCAGCAGCCTACGACAGGGCTCAGATACGCAGTATTTT. Translated: CASSLRQGSDTQYF.

This clonotype was observed at least ten times. The chain combines TRBV11-1 with TRBJ1-4, with D possibly TRBD1 on 6 matching bases. Trimming removed 5 bases from V and 12 bases from J, with 16 bases in between. Germline values: CDR1 SGHAT, CDR2 FQDESV (reference sequence). The CDR3 runs 13 residues. DNA for the CDR3: TGTGCCAGCAGCCGTCGCGGGGGGCAAGAACTGTTTTTT. Encoded protein: CASSRRGGQELFF.

This clonotype showed up many times. J is TRBJ1-5 and V is TRBV5-8, with a possible D match to TRBD1 (5 bases). Between the trimmed V and J ends, which lost 0 bases and 9 bases, there was a span of 10 bases. The germline V gene encodes CDR1 SGHTS and CDR2 YDEGEE. CDR3 length equals 13 residues. The CDR3 DNA reads TGTGCCAGCAGCTTGGAGGGGTCAGGGCCCCAGCATTTT. Protein sequence: CASSLEGSGPQHF. The full variable domain, with the rest looked up from reference TRBV5-8 and TRBJ1-5, is EAGVTQSPTHLIKTRGQQATLRCSPISGHTSVYWYQQALGLGLQFLLWYDEGEERNRGNFPPRFSGRQFPNYSSELNVNALELEDSALYLCASSLEGSGPQHFGDGTRLSIL.

Remarks on this clonotype: A much larger clone is a single base away; this may be a read error. The chain joins TRBV5-1 to TRBJ2-3, with 8 bases that match TRBD2. V lost 4 bases and J lost 5; bases outside the gene matches: 9. Germline CDR1 SGHRS, CDR2 YFSETQ. CDR3 length: 15 residues. CDR3 loop: CASSPNGRAGDTQYF. The CDR3 DNA reads TGCGCCAGCAGCCCCAACGGGAGGGCCGGAGATACGCAGTATTTT.

In this sample, this clonotype turned up many times. J is TRBJ2-7 and V is TRBV27, with 9 bases aligning to TRBD1. V lost 0 bases, J lost 2 bases, and 2 bases stayed unmatched. Germline assignment: CDR1 MNHEY and CDR2 SMNVEV (reference sequence). CDR3 length: 15 amino acids. CDR3 in DNA: TGTGCCAGCAGTTTATCCGGACAGGGGACCTACGAGCAGTACTTC. Translation gives CASSLSGQGTYEQYF.

The table lists this clonotype with many counts. The rearrangement joins TRBV12-3 or TRBV12-4 to TRBJ1-1; D perhaps matches TRBD1 (5 bases). The ends were cut back, 0 bases at V and 3 bases at J, with 8 bases in the middle. This CDR3 contains 14 residues. The chain's CDR3 is CASSLASGDTEAFF. The CDR3 bases are TGTGCCAGCAGTTTAGCTTCGGGGGACACTGAAGCTTTCTTT.

This clonotype was observed many times. The chain uses TRBV24-1 and TRBJ2-1, with TRBD2 matching 7 bases. Trimming at V came to 3 bases and at J to 10 bases, leaving 14 bases not matched to a gene. CDR3 length: 16 residues. Germline V lookup: CDR1 KGHDR, CDR2 SFDVKD. The CDR3 nucleotides are TGTGCCACCAGTGATCCGTTAGCGGGCCTCGGTCAGGAGCAGTTCTTC. It is translated as CATSDPLAGLGQEQFF.

This clonotype appeared many times. V is TRBV10-3 and J is TRBJ2-3, with 8 bases lining up with TRBD2. CDR1 is ENHRY and CDR2 is SYGVKD in the germline V gene. The CDR3 is 17 residues long. V lost 3 bases, J lost 2 bases, and 10 bases stayed unmatched. In DNA form, the CDR3 reads TGTGCCATCAGTGACCCGACGCTAGCGGGCCTCACAGATACGCAGTATTTT. Translated: CAISDPTLAGLTDTQYF.

The genes are TRBV7-9 and TRBJ2-1, with D uncertain. Germline assignment: CDR1 SEHNR and CDR2 FQNEAQ (reference sequence). The V end was cut by 3 bases, the J end by 15 bases, with 18 bases between. The CDR3 contains 13 residues. The CDR3 DNA reads as TGTGCCAGCAGCTTTGACCCTTCACGTCAAAGGTTCTTC. It yields the protein CASSFDPSRQRFF. The complete variable domain, with remaining parts taken from reference TRBV7-9 and TRBJ2-1, reads DTGVSQNPRHKITKRGQNVTFRCDPISEHNRLYWYRQTLGQGPEFLTYFQNEAQLEKSRLLSDRFSAERPKGSFSTLEIQRTEQGDSAMYLCASSFDPSRQRFFGPGTRLTVL.